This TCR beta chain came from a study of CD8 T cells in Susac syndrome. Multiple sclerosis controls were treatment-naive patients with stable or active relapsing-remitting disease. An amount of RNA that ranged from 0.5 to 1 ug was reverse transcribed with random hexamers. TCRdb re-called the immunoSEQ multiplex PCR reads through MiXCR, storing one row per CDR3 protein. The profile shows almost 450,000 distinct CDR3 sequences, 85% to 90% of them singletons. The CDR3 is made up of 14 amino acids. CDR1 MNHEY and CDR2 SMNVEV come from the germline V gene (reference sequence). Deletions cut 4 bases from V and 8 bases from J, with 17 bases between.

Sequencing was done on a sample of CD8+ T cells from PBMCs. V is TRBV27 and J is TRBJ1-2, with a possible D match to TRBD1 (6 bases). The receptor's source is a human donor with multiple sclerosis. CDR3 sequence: CASSSETGLAGYTF. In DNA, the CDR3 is TGTGCCAGCAGTTCCGAGACAGGATTAGCCGGCTACACCTTC.